This TCR beta chain was found in a study of blood T cell repertoires in COVID-19. On the study more broadly: Italy, Spain and the United States were the sources of the convalescent and acute COVID-19 samples. The cDNA or gDNA used as material had been derived from T cells, B-cell-depleted T cells, or PBMCs.

V gave up 1 base and J gave up 4 bases; unmatched junction bases: 3. Germline CDR1 MGHRA, CDR2 YSYEKL. The CDR3 consists of 16 residues. Sequenced by immunoSEQ multiplex PCR; TCRdb stores in-frame clones only, minus some. The sample carries 150,000 to 250,000 clones, 94% recorded once. The clonotype comes from a man aged 25 to 45 with COVID-19, enrolled during active disease. The chain couples TRBV4-1 to TRBJ2-3; 12 bases agree with TRBD2. Specimen: peripheral blood. CDR3 region: CASSQVPSGGADTQYF. The CDR3 nucleotides are TGCGCCAGCAGCCAAGTCCCTAGCGGGGGGGCAGATACGCAGTATTTT.